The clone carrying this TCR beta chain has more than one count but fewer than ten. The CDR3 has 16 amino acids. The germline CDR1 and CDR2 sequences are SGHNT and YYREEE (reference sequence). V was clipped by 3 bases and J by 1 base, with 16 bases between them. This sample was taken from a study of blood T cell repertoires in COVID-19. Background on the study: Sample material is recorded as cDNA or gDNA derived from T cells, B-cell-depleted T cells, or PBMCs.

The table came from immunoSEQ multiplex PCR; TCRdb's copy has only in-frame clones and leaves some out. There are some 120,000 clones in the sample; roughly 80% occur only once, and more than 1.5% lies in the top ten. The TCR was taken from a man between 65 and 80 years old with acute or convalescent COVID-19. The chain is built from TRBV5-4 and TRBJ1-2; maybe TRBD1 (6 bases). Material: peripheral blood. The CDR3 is CASSSTRGAINYGYTF. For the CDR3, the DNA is TGTGCCAGCAGCTCCACGCGGGGGGCTATTAACTATGGCTACACCTTC.